A selection of T cell receptor beta chains follows, all from one sample in a study of cytomegalovirus exposure and HLA in healthy donors. Method: immunoSEQ multiplex PCR; TCRdb's copy keeps in-frame clones and lacks some. The sample has more than 95,000 clones, around 80% seen once. Input material: PBMCs. These receptors were taken from a woman aged 35 to 49 in good health and CMV-seronegative. CDR3s include the opening cysteine and the closing phenylalanine or tryptophan. D genes are given only for firm matches. Size is omitted from some rows. Given values are once, few, many or a class for expanded clones.

v_call,j_call,d_call,clone_size,cdr3_aa,cdr3_nt
TRBV6-5,TRBJ2-5,TRBD2,NA,CASSPWTSGTETQYF,TGTGCCAGCAGTCCCTGGACTAGCGGGACCGAGACCCAGTACTTC
TRBV19,TRBJ2-7,TRBD2,NA,CASSSRRRGLDYEQYF,TGTGCCAGTAGCTCACGCCGCCGGGGACTAGACTACGAGCAGTACTTC
TRBV7-9,TRBJ1-6,NA,few,CASSGSGNSPLHF,TGTGCCAGCAGCGGTTCAGGAAATTCACCCCTCCACTTT
TRBV27,TRBJ2-3,NA,NA,CASRAPSTDTQYF,TGTGCCAGCAGAGCCCCTAGCACAGATACGCAGTATTTT
TRBV28,TRBJ1-5,NA,NA,CASSPWGQGGPQPQHF,TGTGCCAGCAGCCCATGGGGGCAGGGAGGGCCTCAGCCCCAGCATTTT
TRBV28,TRBJ2-7,TRBD1,NA,CASSLPGQGSSYEQYF,TGTGCCAGCAGCCTCCCCGGACAGGGGAGCTCCTACGAGCAGTACTTC
TRBV6-1,TRBJ1-1,TRBD1,NA,CASSNRGSGTEAFF,TGTGCCAGCAGTAACAGGGGTTCGGGCACTGAGGCTTTCTTT
TRBV7-2,TRBJ1-1,NA,NA,CASSLTGGSAFF,TGTGCCAGCAGCTTAACCGGGGGGTCGGCTTTCTTT
TRBV19,TRBJ2-1,NA,few,CASSIGTLTYNEQFF,TGTGCCAGTAGTATCGGGACACTGACCTACAATGAGCAGTTCTTC
TRBV6-4,TRBJ2-6,TRBD1,NA,CASSDSRTGHKLTGANVLTF,TGTGCCAGCAGTGACTCCCGGACAGGGCACAAACTCACTGGGGCCAACGTCCTGACTTTC
TRBV6-6,TRBJ2-7,TRBD2,NA,CASSRTSGRTYEQYF,TGTGCCAGCAGCCGGACTAGCGGGAGAACCTACGAGCAGTACTTC
TRBV7-2,TRBJ2-3,NA,NA,CASSPRLRETQYF,TGTGCCAGCAGCCCCCGCCTTAGAGAGACGCAGTATTTT
TRBV6-6,TRBJ2-5,TRBD1,NA,CASRGTVEETQYF,TGTGCCAGCAGGGGGACAGTAGAAGAGACCCAGTACTTC
TRBV7-3,TRBJ2-1,TRBD2,NA,CASSWTSPNPRDEQFF,TGTGCCAGCAGCTGGACTAGCCCCAACCCTCGGGATGAGCAGTTCTTC
TRBV10-3,TRBJ2-3,TRBD2,few,CAISESAGGHTDTQYF,TGTGCCATCAGTGAGTCGGCGGGAGGTCACACAGATACGCAGTATTTT
TRBV7-2,TRBJ2-4,NA,NA,CASSLVEGSNIQYF,TGTGCCAGCAGCTTAGTAGAGGGATCGAACATTCAGTACTTC
TRBV18,TRBJ1-4,NA,NA,CASSLTDSFNEKLFF,TGTGCCAGCTCACTCACGGACAGCTTTAATGAAAAACTGTTTTTT
TRBV4-1,TRBJ2-1,NA,NA,CASSQERTPQFF,TGCGCCAGCAGCCAGGAGCGGACCCCGCAGTTCTTC
TRBV7-2,TRBJ1-1,TRBD1,NA,CASSPVPGQGPVAFF,TGTGCCAGCAGCCCCGTCCCGGGACAGGGACCGGTAGCTTTCTTT
TRBV7-2,TRBJ2-3,TRBD2,NA,CAGLASEDTQYF,TGTGCCGGACTAGCTTCCGAAGATACGCAGTATTTT
TRBV23-1,TRBJ2-5,NA,once,CASKGKWVQRGQETQYF,TGCGCCAGCAAAGGTAAGTGGGTGCAACGGGGCCAAGAGACCCAGTACTTC
TRBV11-2,TRBJ2-1,TRBD2,NA,CASSLVPLAGAGINEQFF,TGTGCCAGCAGCTTAGTGCCCCTAGCGGGGGCAGGTATTAATGAGCAGTTCTTC
TRBV11-1,TRBJ2-7,NA,few,CASSLFEGDSYEQYF,TGTGCCAGCAGCTTATTTGAGGGGGACTCCTACGAGCAGTACTTC
TRBV6-5,TRBJ1-2,NA,few,CASSKPGNYGYTF,TGTGCCAGCAGTAAACCGGGAAACTATGGCTACACCTTC
TRBV5-1,TRBJ2-7,TRBD1,NA,CATSGTGVDEQYF,TGCGCCACTTCCGGGACAGGGGTCGACGAGCAGTACTTC
TRBV6-5,TRBJ2-1,TRBD1,NA,CASSGTEIGNEQFF,TGTGCCAGCAGTGGGACAGAAATCGGGAATGAGCAGTTCTTC
TRBV28,TRBJ2-1,TRBD1,NA,CASIATPGQGYNEQFF,TGTGCCAGCATCGCAACTCCGGGACAGGGCTACAATGAGCAGTTCTTC
TRBV5-6,TRBJ2-1,NA,NA,CASTSRGIYNEQFF,TGTGCCAGCACCTCCCGGGGGATCTACAATGAGCAGTTCTTC
TRBV19,TRBJ1-5,TRBD1,NA,CASSDDRGPQPQHF,TGTGCCAGTAGTGATGACAGGGGGCCTCAGCCCCAGCATTTT
TRBV21-1,TRBJ2-6,NA,NA,CASSRLPDRSGANVLTF,TGTGCCAGCAGCAGACTACCGGATCGCTCTGGGGCCAACGTCCTGACTTTC
TRBV7-8,TRBJ1-5,NA,NA,CASSLVGSSNQPQHF,TGTGCCAGCAGCTTAGTAGGGAGCAGCAATCAGCCCCAGCATTTT
TRBV9,TRBJ2-1,NA,NA,CASSLGRATVDEQFF,TGTGCCAGCAGCTTAGGGCGGGCAACGGTGGATGAGCAGTTCTTC
TRBV9,TRBJ2-6,TRBD1,once,CASRRDRGNSGANVLTF,TGTGCCAGCAGACGGGACAGGGGGAACTCTGGGGCCAACGTCCTGACTTTC
TRBV5-4,TRBJ2-5,NA,NA,CASSLTSNQETQYF,TGTGCCAGCAGCTTGACTAGCAACCAAGAGACCCAGTACTTC
TRBV6-1,TRBJ1-5,NA,once,CASIPERYRIQPQHF,TGTGCCAGCATCCCCGAGCGGTACAGAATTCAGCCCCAGCATTTT
TRBV28,TRBJ2-1,NA,NA,CASSPVNNEQFF,TGTGCCAGCAGTCCCGTAAACAATGAGCAGTTCTTC
TRBV9,TRBJ2-1,NA,NA,CASSVHSSRHNEQFF,TGTGCCAGCAGCGTTCATTCTAGCCGTCACAATGAGCAGTTCTTC
TRBV19,TRBJ2-7,NA,NA,CASSIGGLSSYEQYF,TGTGCCAGTAGTATAGGCGGACTCTCCAGTTACGAGCAGTACTTC
TRBV19,TRBJ2-3,NA,NA,CASSIVGGMVADTQYF,TGTGCCAGTAGTATAGTCGGGGGAATGGTAGCAGATACGCAGTATTTT
TRBV5-4,TRBJ2-7,TRBD2,NA,CASSLDSGRYEQYF,TGTGCCAGCAGCTTAGATAGCGGGAGGTACGAGCAGTACTTC
TRBV13,TRBJ1-1,NA,NA,CASSLRDRSTEAFF,TGTGCCAGCAGCTTAAGAGACAGATCCACTGAAGCTTTCTTT
TRBV5-1,TRBJ2-1,TRBD2,NA,CAREGTSGTSEQFF,TGCGCCAGGGAAGGGACTAGCGGGACCAGTGAGCAGTTCTTC
TRBV19,TRBJ2-7,TRBD1,NA,CASSITGTGRREQYF,TGTGCCAGTAGTATTACCGGGACAGGGCGCCGCGAGCAGTACTTC
TRBV7-8,TRBJ2-7,NA,NA,CANTPDGEDYEQYF,TGTGCCAACACCCCTGACGGGGAAGATTACGAGCAGTACTTC
TRBV7-9,TRBJ2-1,NA,NA,CASSPGGGSSSYNEQFF,TGTGCCAGCAGCCCCGGAGGAGGGTCAAGCTCCTACAATGAGCAGTTCTTC
TRBV4-1,TRBJ2-3,TRBD1,few,CASRSDRVADTQYF,TGCGCCAGCAGGTCGGACAGGGTCGCAGATACGCAGTATTTT
TRBV6-5,TRBJ2-7,NA,NA,CASSAYEQYF,TGTGCCAGCAGTGCGTACGAGCAGTACTTC
TRBV5-1,TRBJ1-2,NA,once,CASSESYAYGYTF,TGCGCCAGCAGCGAGTCCTATGCCTATGGCTACACCTTC
TRBV7-3,TRBJ2-1,TRBD2,NA,CASSHAPAGGANEQFF,TGTGCCAGCAGCCATGCCCCAGCGGGAGGGGCCAATGAGCAGTTCTTC
TRBV2,TRBJ1-2,NA,NA,CASSEQGTNYGYTF,TGTGCCAGCAGTGAACAGGGGACCAACTATGGCTACACCTTC
TRBV29-1,TRBJ1-2,NA,NA,CSVEAGDATPYTF,TGCAGCGTTGAAGCGGGGGACGCCACACCCTACACCTTC
TRBV18,TRBJ2-7,NA,NA,CASSPKGQAGIHEQYF,TGTGCCAGCTCACCAAAGGGGCAGGCTGGGATCCACGAGCAGTACTTC
TRBV19,TRBJ1-1,NA,NA,CASSPGGGNTEAFF,TGTGCCAGTAGTCCCGGGGGGGGCAACACTGAAGCTTTCTTT
TRBV28,TRBJ1-1,TRBD1,NA,CASSLGLGRGRGMKLGEYSTEAFF,TGTGCCAGCAGTTTAGGTCTCGGGAGGGGGCGAGGTATGAAGCTTGGGGAGTATAGCACTGAAGCTTTCTTT
TRBV6-5,TRBJ1-2,TRBD1,NA,CAVQGAWGYTF,TGTGCGGTACAGGGGGCATGGGGCTACACCTTC